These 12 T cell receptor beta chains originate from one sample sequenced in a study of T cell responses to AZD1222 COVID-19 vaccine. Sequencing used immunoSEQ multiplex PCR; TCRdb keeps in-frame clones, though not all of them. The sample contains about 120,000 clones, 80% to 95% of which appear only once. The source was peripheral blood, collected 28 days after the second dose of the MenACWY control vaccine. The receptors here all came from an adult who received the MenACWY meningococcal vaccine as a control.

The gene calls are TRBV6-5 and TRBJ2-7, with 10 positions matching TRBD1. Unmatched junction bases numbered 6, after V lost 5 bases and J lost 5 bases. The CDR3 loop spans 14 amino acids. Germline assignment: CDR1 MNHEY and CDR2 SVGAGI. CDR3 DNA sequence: TGTGCCAGCAGTCCCGGGACAGGGGTAAACGAGCAGTACTTC. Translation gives CASSPGTGVNEQYF.

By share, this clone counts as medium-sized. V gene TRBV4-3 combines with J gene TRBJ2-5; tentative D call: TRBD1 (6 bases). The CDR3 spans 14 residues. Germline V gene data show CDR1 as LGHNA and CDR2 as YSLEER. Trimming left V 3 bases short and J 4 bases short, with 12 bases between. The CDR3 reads CASSHDRSGETQYF. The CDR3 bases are TGCGCCAGCAGCCACGACAGGTCCGGAGAGACCCAGTACTTC.

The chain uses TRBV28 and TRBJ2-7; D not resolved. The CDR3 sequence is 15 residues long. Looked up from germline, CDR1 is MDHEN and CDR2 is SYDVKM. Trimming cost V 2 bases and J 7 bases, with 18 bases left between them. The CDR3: CASSLGRQEFLEQYF. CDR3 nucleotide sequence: TGTGCCAGCAGTTTAGGCCGGCAGGAGTTTTTAGAGCAGTACTTC.

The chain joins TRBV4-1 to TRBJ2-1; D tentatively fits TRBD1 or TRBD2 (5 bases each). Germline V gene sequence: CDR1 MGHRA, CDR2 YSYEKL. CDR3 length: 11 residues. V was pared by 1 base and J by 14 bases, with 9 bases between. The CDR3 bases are TGCGCCAGCAGCCAAGCAGGGAGAAAGTTCTTC. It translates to CASSQAGRKFF.

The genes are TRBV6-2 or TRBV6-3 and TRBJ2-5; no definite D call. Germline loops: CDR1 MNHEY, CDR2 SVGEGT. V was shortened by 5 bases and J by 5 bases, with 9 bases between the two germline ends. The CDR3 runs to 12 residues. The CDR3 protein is CASSTLRETQYF. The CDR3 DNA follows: TGTGCCAGCAGTACCCTTCGGGAGACCCAGTACTTC.

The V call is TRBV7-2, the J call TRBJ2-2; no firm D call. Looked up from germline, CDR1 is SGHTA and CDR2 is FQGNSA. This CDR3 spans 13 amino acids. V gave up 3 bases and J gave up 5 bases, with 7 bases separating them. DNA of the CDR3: TGTGCCAGCAGCTTCTCACCTACCGGGGAGCTGTTTTTT. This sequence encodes CASSFSPTGELFF. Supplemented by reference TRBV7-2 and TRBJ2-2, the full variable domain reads GAGVSQSPSNKVTEKGKDVELRCDPISGHTALYWYRQSLGQGLEFLIYFQGNSAPDKSGLPSDRFSAERTGGSVSTLTIQRTQQEDSAVYLCASSFSPTGELFFGEGSRLTVL.

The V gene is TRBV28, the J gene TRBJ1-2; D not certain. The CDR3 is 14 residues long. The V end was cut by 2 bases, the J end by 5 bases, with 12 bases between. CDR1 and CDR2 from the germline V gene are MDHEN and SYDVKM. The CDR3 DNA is TGTGCCAGCAGTTTACGTGGGCGCCGTTATGGCTACACCTTC. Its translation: CASSLRGRRYGYTF.

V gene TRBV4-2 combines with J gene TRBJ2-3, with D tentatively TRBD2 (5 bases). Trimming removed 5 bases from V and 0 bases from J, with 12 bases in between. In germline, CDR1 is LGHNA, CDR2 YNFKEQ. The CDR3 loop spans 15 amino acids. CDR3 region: CASSSQLVSTDTQYF. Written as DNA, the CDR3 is TGTGCCAGCAGCTCCCAACTAGTGAGCACAGATACGCAGTATTTT.

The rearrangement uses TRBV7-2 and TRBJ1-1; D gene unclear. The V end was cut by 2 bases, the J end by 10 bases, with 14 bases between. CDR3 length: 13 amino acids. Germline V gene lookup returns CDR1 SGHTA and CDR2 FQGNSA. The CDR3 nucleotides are TGTGCCAGCAGCTTAAGGACCAGTCTCGGAGCTTTCTTT. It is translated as CASSLRTSLGAFF.

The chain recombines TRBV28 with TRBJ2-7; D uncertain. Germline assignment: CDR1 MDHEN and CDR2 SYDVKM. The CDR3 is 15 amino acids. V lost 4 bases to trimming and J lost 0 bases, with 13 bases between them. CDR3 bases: TGTGCCAGCAGTTCGAATACGGGTGGCTCCTACGAGCAGTACTTC. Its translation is CASSSNTGGSYEQYF.

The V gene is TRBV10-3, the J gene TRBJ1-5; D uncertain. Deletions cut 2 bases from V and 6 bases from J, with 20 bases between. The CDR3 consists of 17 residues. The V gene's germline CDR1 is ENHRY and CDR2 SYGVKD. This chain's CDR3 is CAISELEPRRGVQPQHF. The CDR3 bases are TGTGCCATCAGTGAGCTGGAGCCCAGACGTGGGGTTCAGCCCCAGCATTTT.

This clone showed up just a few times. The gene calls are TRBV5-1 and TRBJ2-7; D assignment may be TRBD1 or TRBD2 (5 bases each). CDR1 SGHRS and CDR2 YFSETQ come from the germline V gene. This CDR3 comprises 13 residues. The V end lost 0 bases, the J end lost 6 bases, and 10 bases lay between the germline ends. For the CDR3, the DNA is TGCGCCAGCAGCTTGGGGGGGACGGTCGAGCAGTACTTC. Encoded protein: CASSLGGTVEQYF. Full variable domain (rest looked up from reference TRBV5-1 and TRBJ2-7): KAGVTQTPRYLIKTRGQQVTLSCSPISGHRSVSWYQQTPGQGLQFLFEYFSETQRNKGNFPGRFSGRQFSNSRSEMNVSTLELGDSALYLCASSLGGTVEQYFGPGTRLTVT.